This TCR beta chain is from a study of vaccination effects on CD4 cells after COVID-19. The CDR3 length is 16 residues. CDR1 is SGHRS, CDR2 YFSETQ, per germline. The germline V and J ends were trimmed by 0 bases and 10 bases, with 20 bases remaining between them. Sequencing used immunoSEQ multiplex PCR; TCRdb keeps in-frame clones, though not all of them. The sample consists of some 22,000 clones, 76% of them appearing once. Antigen-specific CD4+ T cells were expanded (with viral peptide pools) by the ViraFEST assay ahead of sequencing. Upon completion of 10 days in culture, CD4+ T cells were isolated. It was between March and December 2020 that the person had a SARS-CoV-2 infection confirmed by PCR. This clone was observed once. The antigen is unknown.

The sequence was obtained from a human donor who had a prior SARS-CoV-2 infection. The chain carries TRBV5-1 and TRBJ2-1, with D perhaps TRBD2 (6 bases). This specimen consisted of CD4+ T cells from PBMCs cultured with SARS-CoV-2 spike peptides, obtained before COVID-19 vaccination. CDR3 DNA sequence: TGCGCCAGCAGCTTGGTTGCGGGATGGTCTTCGGGGGAGCAGTTCTTC. It specifies CASSLVAGWSSGEQFF.